A selection of T cell receptor beta chains follows, all from one sample in a study of cytomegalovirus exposure and HLA in healthy donors. Repertoires were generated with immunoSEQ multiplex PCR, while TCRdb's copy carries only in-frame clones and drops some. Among about 150,000 clones listed, roughly 79% were seen once. The sample was PBMCs. These TCRs come from a male donor in good health and CMV-seronegative. CDR3s include the opening cysteine and the closing phenylalanine or tryptophan. A D gene is named only where the DNA matches it firmly. Clone size is given for some rows only: seen once, a few or many times, or a class if the clone is expanded.

cdr3_length	v_call	d_call	j_call	clone_size	cdr3_aa	cdr3_nt
21	TRBV4-1	TRBD2	TRBJ2-6	few	CASSQLGLRGARERGANVLTF	TGCGCCAGCAGCCAGCTGGGGCTGCGGGGGGCGAGAGAACGTGGGGCCAACGTCCTGACTTTC
16	TRBV7-9	TRBD1	TRBJ1-4	.	CASSWGQVRGNEKLFF	TGTGCCAGCAGCTGGGGACAGGTTAGAGGGAATGAAAAACTGTTTTTT
14	TRBV4-1	TRBD1	TRBJ1-1	.	CASSQTRTGEVAFF	TGCGCCAGCAGCCAAACAAGGACAGGGGAGGTCGCTTTCTTT
15	TRBV11-1	TRBD1	TRBJ2-7	.	CASSSDRAFSYEQYF	TGTGCCAGCAGCTCGGACAGGGCCTTCTCCTACGAGCAGTACTTC
11	TRBV20-1	.	TRBJ1-1	.	CSAGGSTEAFF	TGCAGTGCCGGGGGGAGCACTGAAGCTTTCTTT
13	TRBV13	.	TRBJ2-7	.	CASRPRGEYEQYF	TGTGCCAGCAGACCCAGGGGGGAATACGAGCAGTACTTC
18	TRBV9	TRBD1	TRBJ1-2	.	CASSVAEGTGGPNYGYTF	TGTGCCAGCAGCGTAGCTGAAGGGACAGGGGGCCCTAACTATGGCTACACCTTC
14	TRBV7-2	TRBD1	TRBJ1-2	.	CASSLRDRGYGYTF	TGTGCCAGCAGCTTAAGGGACAGGGGGTATGGCTACACCTTC
14	TRBV6-4	.	TRBJ1-6	once	CASSDGATGSPLHF	TGTGCCAGCAGTGACGGGGCAACGGGTTCACCCCTCCACTTT
12	TRBV19	TRBD2	TRBJ2-5	once	CATGLAYETQYF	TGTGCCACAGGACTAGCTTACGAGACCCAGTACTTC
15	TRBV2	TRBD1	TRBJ2-1	.	CASSDGQGLYNEQFF	TGTGCCAGCAGTGACGGACAGGGTTTATACAATGAGCAGTTCTTC
12	TRBV6-6	.	TRBJ2-5	.	CASSYEGETQYF	TGTGCCAGCAGTTACGAGGGAGAGACCCAGTACTTC
12	TRBV30	.	TRBJ1-2	.	CAWTLRSYGYTF	TGTGCCTGGACCCTACGGAGCTATGGCTACACCTTC
17	TRBV5-8	TRBD2	TRBJ2-3	.	CASSHGTSGGLTDTQYF	TGTGCCAGCAGCCACGGGACTAGCGGGGGGCTGACAGATACGCAGTATTTT
14	TRBV18	.	TRBJ1-6	few	CASSPNGVNSPLHF	TGTGCCAGCTCACCAAACGGGGTTAATTCACCCCTCCACTTT
17	TRBV23-1	.	TRBJ1-6	.	CASSQSSVARFNSPLHF	TGCGCCAGCAGTCAATCGAGCGTCGCCAGATTTAATTCACCCCTCCACTTT
15	TRBV10-3	.	TRBJ2-1	.	CAITRTGHLGNEQFF	TGTGCCATCACCAGAACGGGACACCTAGGAAATGAGCAGTTCTTC
14	TRBV25-1	.	TRBJ2-5	.	CASSEPTGSETQYF	TGTGCCAGCAGTGAACCCACAGGTTCGGAGACCCAGTACTTC
14	TRBV7-2	.	TRBJ2-5	.	CASRVGGFQETQYF	TGTGCCAGCAGGGTTGGGGGCTTCCAAGAGACCCAGTACTTC
12	TRBV7-8	TRBD2	TRBJ2-5	.	CASSLGGGEQYF	TGTGCCAGCAGCTTAGGGGGGGGAGAGCAGTACTTC